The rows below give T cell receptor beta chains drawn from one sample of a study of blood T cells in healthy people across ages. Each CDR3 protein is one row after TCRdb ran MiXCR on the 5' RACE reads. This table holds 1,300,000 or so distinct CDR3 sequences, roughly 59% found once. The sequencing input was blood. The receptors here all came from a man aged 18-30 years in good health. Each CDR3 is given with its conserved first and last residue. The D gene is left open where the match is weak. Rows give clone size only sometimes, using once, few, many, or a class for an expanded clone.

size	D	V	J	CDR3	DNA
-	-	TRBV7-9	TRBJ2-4	CASSPKWGAKNSQYF	TGTGCCAGCAGTCCTAAATGGGGAGCCAAAAACAGTCAGTACTTC
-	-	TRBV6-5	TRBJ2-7	CASIQQVFSYEQYF	TGTGCCAGCATCCAACAGGTTTTCTCCTACGAGCAGTACTTC
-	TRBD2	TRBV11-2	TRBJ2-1	CASSPPSGSIRLQFF	TGTGCCAGCAGCCCCCCTAGCGGGTCTATCCGTCTCCAGTTCTTC
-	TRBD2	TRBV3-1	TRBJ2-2	CASSRRTSGANGELFF	TGTGCCAGCAGCCGTCGGACTAGCGGGGCGAACGGGGAGCTGTTTTTT
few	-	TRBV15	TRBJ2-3	CATSSVTGIITDTQYF	TGTGCCACCAGCAGCGTCACAGGGATCATCACAGATACGCAGTATTTT
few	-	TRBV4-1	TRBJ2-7	CASSQEGAPVYPIDEQYF	TGCGCCAGCAGCCAAGAAGGTGCTCCTGTATACCCTATAGACGAGCAGTACTTC
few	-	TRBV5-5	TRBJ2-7	CASSFGDGGQAMLEQYF	TGTGCCAGCAGCTTTGGCGACGGTGGGCAGGCCATGTTGGAGCAGTACTTC
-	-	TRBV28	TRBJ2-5	CASRPQGNRETQYF	TGTGCCAGCAGGCCTCAGGGTAATAGAGAGACCCAGTACTTC
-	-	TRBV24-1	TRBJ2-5	CATSDSTGRIQETQYF	TGTGCCACCAGTGATAGTACAGGGCGTATTCAAGAGACCCAGTACTTC
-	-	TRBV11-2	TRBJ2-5	CASSGNGGQKETQYF	TGTGCCAGCAGCGGGAACGGGGGGCAGAAAGAGACCCAGTACTTC
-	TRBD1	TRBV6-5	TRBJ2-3	CASSPRTGGPDTQYF	TGTGCCAGCAGTCCTAGGACAGGGGGCCCAGATACGCAGTATTTT
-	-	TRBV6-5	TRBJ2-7	CASSYPSLGGGTPPLDEQYF	TGTGCCAGCAGTTACCCCTCTCTGGGTGGGGGGACGCCACCCCTGGACGAGCAGTACTTC
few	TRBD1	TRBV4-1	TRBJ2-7	CASSQPWTGRRPYEQYF	TGCGCCAGCAGCCAACCTTGGACAGGGAGGCGCCCCTACGAGCAGTACTTC
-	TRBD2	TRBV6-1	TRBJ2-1	CASSTRGAGRSYNEQFF	TGTGCCAGCAGTACCCGGGGAGCGGGGAGGTCCTACAATGAGCAGTTCTTC
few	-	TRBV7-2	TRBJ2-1	CASSLEGDAGISNEQFF	TGTGCCAGCAGCTTAGAAGGGGACGCCGGTATATCCAATGAGCAGTTCTTC
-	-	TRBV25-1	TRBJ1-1	CASSGGIVNTEAFF	TGTGCCAGCAGTGGGGGGATCGTGAACACTGAAGCTTTCTTT
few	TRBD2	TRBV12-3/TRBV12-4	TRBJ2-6	CASRRTSGRSSGANVLTF	TGTGCCAGCAGGAGGACTAGCGGGAGGAGCTCTGGGGCCAACGTCCTGACTTTC
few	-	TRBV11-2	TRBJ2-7	CASSAIVGFYEQYF	TGTGCCAGCAGCGCCATTGTCGGGTTCTACGAGCAGTACTTC
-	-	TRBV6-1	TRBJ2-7	CASNSPGQSYEQYF	TGTGCCAGCAATTCCCCGGGACAATCCTACGAGCAGTACTTC
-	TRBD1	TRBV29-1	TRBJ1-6	CSVSQGGNSPLHF	TGCAGCGTTTCTCAGGGGGGTAATTCACCCCTCCACTTT
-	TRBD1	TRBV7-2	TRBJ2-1	CASSLVGRRGPQGEQFF	TGTGCCAGCAGCTTAGTAGGACGAAGGGGGCCCCAAGGTGAGCAGTTCTTC
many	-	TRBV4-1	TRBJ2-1	CASSQEAYNEQFF	TGCGCCAGCAGCCAAGAAGCCTACAATGAGCAGTTCTTC
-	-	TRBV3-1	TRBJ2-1	CASSPRGLVPFF	TGTGCCAGCAGCCCCCGAGGGCTAGTTCCGTTCTTC
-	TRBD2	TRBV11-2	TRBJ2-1	CASSGTSGRYGYNEQFF	TGTGCCAGCAGCGGGACTAGCGGGAGATACGGGTACAATGAGCAGTTCTTC
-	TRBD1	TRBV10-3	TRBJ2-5	CAISVPGTGQRYF	TGTGCCATCAGTGTACCCGGGACAGGCCAGCGGTACTTC
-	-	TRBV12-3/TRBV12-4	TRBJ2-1	CASSLRERNNRQYNEQFF	TGTGCCAGCAGTTTAAGAGAAAGGAATAACAGGCAGTACAATGAGCAGTTCTTC
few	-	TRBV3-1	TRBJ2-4	CASSQAKNIQYF	TGTGCCAGCAGCCAAGCCAAAAACATTCAGTACTTC
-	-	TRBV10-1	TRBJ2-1	CASSGASVSGNEQFF	TGCGCCAGCAGTGGGGCTAGCGTATCAGGGAATGAGCAGTTCTTC
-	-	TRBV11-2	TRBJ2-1	CASRPIRGPYNEQFF	TGTGCCAGCCGTCCTATTCGGGGGCCTTACAATGAGCAGTTCTTC
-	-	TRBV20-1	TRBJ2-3	CSGRGTPPDTQYF	TGCAGCGGACGAGGGACCCCCCCAGATACGCAGTATTTT
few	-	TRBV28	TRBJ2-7	CASSLFLGEVSGYEQYF	TGTGCCAGCAGTTTATTTCTTGGGGAAGTTTCGGGCTACGAGCAGTACTTC
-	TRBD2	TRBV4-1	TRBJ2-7	CASSQGPSGIAYEQYF	TGCGCCAGCAGCCAAGGTCCTAGCGGGATAGCTTACGAGCAGTACTTC
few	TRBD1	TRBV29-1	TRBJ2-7	CSVRDSVSYEQYF	TGCAGCGTACGGGACAGTGTCTCCTACGAGCAGTACTTC
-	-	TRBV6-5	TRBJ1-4	CASSYSLKTATEPNEKLFF	TGTGCCAGCAGTTACTCTCTGAAAACAGCGACAGAACCTAATGAAAAACTGTTTTTT
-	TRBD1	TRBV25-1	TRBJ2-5	CASSGRTGSHPNVETQYF	TGTGCCAGCAGCGGACGGACAGGGAGCCACCCGAACGTAGAGACCCAGTACTTC
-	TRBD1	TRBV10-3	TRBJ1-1	CATRTRGRRDTEAFF	TGTGCCACCCGCACCAGGGGGCGCCGGGACACTGAAGCTTTCTTT
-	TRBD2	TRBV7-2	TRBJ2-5	CASSLAGAGVWQETQYF	TGTGCCAGCAGCTTAGCAGGCGCGGGAGTATGGCAAGAGACCCAGTACTTC
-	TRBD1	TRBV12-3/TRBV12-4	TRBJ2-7	CASSFGTGEGYEQYF	TGTGCCAGCAGTTTTGGGACAGGGGAGGGCTACGAGCAGTACTTC
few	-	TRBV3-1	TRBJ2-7	CASSQVGSVDRTQTLLYEQYF	TGTGCCAGCAGCCAAGTGGGATCCGTCGACAGGACCCAAACACTCCTCTACGAGCAGTACTTC